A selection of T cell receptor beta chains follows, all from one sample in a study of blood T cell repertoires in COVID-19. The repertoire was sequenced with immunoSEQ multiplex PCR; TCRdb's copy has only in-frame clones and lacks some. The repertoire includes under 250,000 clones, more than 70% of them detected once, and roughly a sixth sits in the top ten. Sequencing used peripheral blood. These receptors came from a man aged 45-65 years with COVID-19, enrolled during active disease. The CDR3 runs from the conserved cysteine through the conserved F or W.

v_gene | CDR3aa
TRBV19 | CASRKGTGIVNEQFF
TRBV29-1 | CSVARGHEQYF
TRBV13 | CASSLGSQNYGYTF
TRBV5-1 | CASTPDRVSGANVLTF
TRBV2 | CASSPRDRGYEQYF
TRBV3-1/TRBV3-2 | CASSQQGAGQPQHF
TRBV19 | CASSIDGAWRGKGNEQFF
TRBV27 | CASSYYGGDTEAFF
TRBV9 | CASSAGAGMNTEAFF
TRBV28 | CASSLGDEGNYGYTF
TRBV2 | CASSEGRGEQFF
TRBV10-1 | CASSETTDPSGNTIYF
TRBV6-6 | CASSYGQDYEKLFF
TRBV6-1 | CASSEGTELYGYTF
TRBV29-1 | CSITSGVYEQYF
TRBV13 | CASSLNTGELFF
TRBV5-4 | CASSLEQYNSPLHF
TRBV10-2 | CASRAGTGGSLFF
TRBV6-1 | CASSESTTWTGSGELFF
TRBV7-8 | CASSDDSLYGYTF
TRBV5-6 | CASSLWGPGTISYEQYF
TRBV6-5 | CASSYSIRGAYGYTF
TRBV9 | CASSVGVQRGVNEQFF
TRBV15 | CATSSYVISQPQHF
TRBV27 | CASSLWGISNSPLHF
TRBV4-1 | CASSQEISGARKLFF
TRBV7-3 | CASSIAGAGDTQYF
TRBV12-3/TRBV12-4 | CASHKGDYGYTF
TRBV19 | CASSIELGQARNEQFF
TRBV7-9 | CASSLTGSSYNEQFF
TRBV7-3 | CASSLTAPGNYGYTF
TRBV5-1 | CASRTGSTGELFF
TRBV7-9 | CASSPGARGVTGELFF
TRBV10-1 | CASSEGTGPYEQYF
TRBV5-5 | CASSLRSTGTYEQYF
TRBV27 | CASSLYGRNRELFF
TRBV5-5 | CASSLPGGDTDTQYF
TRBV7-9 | CASSTPGDGYTF
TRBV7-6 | CASSLDPPATRGRQDNEQFF
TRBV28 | CASSPGTGVEKLFF
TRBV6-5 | CASSYWQNQETQYF
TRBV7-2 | CASSSLLLAVGRNEQFF
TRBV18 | CASSPNVAGGPSNTGELFF
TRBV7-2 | CASSPDGYQPQHF
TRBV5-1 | CASSLGPSGLALQPYEQYF
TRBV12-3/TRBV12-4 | CASSSNTDTQYF
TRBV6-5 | CASRGGTHTGELFF
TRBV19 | CASQRTSGASTDTQYF
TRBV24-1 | CATSDVGLAGDTQYF
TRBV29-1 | CSVQAGTSYEQYF
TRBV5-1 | CASSLARSGGRRSTDTQYF
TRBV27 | CASSRDNEKLFF
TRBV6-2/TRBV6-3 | CASSYSLAGGQETQYF
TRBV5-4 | CASSFGSGGTGELFF